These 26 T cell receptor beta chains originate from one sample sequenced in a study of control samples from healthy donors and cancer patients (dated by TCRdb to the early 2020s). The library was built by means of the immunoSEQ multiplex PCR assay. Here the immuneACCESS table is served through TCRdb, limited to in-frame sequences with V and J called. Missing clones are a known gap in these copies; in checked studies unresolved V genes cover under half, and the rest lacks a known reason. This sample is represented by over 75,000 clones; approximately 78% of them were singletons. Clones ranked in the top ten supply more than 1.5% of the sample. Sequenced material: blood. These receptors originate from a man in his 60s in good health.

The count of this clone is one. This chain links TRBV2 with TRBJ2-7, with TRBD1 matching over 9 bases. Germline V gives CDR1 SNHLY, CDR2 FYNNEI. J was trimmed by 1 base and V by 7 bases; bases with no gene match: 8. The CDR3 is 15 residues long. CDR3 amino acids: CASIPTGGVSYEQYF. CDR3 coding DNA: TGTGCCAGCATCCCGACAGGGGGAGTATCCTACGAGCAGTACTTC.

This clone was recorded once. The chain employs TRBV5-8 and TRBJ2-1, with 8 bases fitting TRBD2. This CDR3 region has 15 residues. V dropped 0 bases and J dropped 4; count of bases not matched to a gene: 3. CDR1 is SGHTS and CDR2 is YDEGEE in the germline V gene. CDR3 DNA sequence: TGTGCCAGCAGCTTGGAGGCTAGCGGGTACAATGAGCAGTTCTTC. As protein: CASSLEASGYNEQFF.

This chain's CDR3 is CASSLDRGGRDGYTF. CDR3 DNA: TGTGCCAGCAGCTTAGACAGGGGTGGGAGGGATGGCTACACCTTC. V is TRBV7-2 and J is TRBJ1-2; 7 nucleotides match TRBD1. Germline V gene data show CDR1 as SGHTA and CDR2 as FQGNSA. Losses at the gene ends were 1 base for V and 6 bases for J; bases not matched to a gene: 8. The CDR3 extends over 15 amino acids.

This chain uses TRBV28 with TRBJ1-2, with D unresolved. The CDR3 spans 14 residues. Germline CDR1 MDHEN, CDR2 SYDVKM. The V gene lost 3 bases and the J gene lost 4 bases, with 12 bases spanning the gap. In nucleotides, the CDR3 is TGTGCCAGCAGTTTGCACGGCAGTGCCTATGGCTACACCTTC. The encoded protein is CASSLHGSAYGYTF.

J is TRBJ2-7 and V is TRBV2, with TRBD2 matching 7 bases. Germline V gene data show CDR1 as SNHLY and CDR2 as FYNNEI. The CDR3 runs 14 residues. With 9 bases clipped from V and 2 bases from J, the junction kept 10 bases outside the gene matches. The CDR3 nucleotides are TGTGCCAGTTACGACCGCGGGGGAGCCTACGAGCAGTACTTC. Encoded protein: CASYDRGGAYEQYF.

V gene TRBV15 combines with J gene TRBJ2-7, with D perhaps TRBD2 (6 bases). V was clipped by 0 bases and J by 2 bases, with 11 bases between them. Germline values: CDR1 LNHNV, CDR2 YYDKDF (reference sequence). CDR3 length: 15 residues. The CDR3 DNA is TGTGCCACCAGCAGAGAACGGACTAACACCTACGAGCAGTACTTC. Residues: CATSRERTNTYEQYF.

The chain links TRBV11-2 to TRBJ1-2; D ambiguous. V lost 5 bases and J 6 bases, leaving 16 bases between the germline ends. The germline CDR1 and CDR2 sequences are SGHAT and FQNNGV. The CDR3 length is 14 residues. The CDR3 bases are TGTGCCAGCAGCCCAGTGCGACGTAGTCATGGCTACACCTTC. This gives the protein CASSPVRRSHGYTF.

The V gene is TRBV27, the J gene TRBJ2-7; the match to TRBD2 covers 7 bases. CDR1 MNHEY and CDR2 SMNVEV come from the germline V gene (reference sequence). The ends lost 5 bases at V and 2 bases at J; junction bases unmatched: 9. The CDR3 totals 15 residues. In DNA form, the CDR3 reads TGTGCCAGCAGTCCCGGGAGGCCTTCCACCTACGAGCAGTACTTC. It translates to CASSPGRPSTYEQYF.

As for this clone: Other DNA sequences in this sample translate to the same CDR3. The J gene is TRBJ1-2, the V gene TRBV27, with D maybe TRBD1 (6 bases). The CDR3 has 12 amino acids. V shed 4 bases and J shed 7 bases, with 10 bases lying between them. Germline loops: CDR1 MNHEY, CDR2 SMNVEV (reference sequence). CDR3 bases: TGTGCCAGCAGTTCCAGGGGTGGTGGCTACACCTTC. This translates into CASSSRGGGYTF.

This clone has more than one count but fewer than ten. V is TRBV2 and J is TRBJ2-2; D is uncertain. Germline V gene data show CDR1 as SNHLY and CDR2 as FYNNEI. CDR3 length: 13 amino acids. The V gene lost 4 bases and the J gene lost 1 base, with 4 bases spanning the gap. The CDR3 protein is CASSGLNTGELFF. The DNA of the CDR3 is TGTGCCAGCAGTGGACTGAACACCGGGGAGCTGTTTTTT.

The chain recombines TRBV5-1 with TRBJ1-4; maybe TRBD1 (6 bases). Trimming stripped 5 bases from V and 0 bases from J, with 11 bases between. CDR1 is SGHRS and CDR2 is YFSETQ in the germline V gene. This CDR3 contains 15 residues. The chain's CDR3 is CASSLGATTNEKLFF. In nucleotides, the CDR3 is TGCGCCAGCAGTCTGGGGGCTACAACTAATGAAAAACTGTTTTTT.

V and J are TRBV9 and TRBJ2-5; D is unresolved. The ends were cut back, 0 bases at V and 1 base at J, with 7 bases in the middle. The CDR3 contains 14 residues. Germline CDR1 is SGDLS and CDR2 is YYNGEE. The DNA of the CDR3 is TGTGCCAGCAGCGTAGAGGTCAGCCAAGAGACCCAGTACTTC. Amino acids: CASSVEVSQETQYF.

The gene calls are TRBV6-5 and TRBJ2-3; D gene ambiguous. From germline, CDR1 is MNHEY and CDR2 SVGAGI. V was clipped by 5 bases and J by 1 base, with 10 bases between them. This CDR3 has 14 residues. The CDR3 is CASSPDLGTDTQYF. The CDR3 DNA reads TGTGCCAGCAGTCCCGACCTTGGCACAGATACGCAGTATTTT.

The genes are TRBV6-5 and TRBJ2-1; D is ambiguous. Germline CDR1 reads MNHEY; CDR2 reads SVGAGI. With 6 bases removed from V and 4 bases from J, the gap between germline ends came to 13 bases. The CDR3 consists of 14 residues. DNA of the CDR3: TGTGCCAGCAGATCAGACCGTGGTTACAATGAGCAGTTCTTC. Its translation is CASRSDRGYNEQFF.

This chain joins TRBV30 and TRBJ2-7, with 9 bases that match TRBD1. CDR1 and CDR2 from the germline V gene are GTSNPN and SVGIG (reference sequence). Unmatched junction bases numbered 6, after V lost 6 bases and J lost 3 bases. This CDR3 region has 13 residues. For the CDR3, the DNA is TGTGCCTGCAAGGGACAGGGCAACTACGAGCAGTACTTC. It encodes CACKGQGNYEQYF.

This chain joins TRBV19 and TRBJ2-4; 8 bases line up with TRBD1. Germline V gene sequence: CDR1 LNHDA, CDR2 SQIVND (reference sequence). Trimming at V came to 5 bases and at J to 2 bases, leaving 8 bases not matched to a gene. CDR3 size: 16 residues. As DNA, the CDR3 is TGTGCCAGTAGTTTACAGGGGGAGACGACCAAAAACATTCAGTACTTC. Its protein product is CASSLQGETTKNIQYF.

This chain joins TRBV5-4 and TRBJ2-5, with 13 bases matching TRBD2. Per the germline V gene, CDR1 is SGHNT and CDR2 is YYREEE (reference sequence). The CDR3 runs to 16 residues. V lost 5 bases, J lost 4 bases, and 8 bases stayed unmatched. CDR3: CASRGTSGIGGETQYF. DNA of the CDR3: TGTGCCAGCAGGGGGACTAGCGGGATCGGAGGAGAGACCCAGTACTTC. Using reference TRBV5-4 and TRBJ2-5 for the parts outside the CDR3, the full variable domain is ETGVTQSPTHLIKTRGQQVTLRCSSQSGHNTVSWYQQALGQGPQFIFQYYREEENGRGNFPPRFSGLQFPNYSSELNVNALELDDSALYLCASRGTSGIGGETQYFGPGTRLLVL.

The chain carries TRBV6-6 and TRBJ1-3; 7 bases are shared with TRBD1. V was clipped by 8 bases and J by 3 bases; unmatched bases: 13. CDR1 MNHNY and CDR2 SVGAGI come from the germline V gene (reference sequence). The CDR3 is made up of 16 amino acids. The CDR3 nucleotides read TGTGCCAGCGGGTATATAGGGGGCTACAGTGGAAACACCATATATTTT. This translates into CASGYIGGYSGNTIYF.

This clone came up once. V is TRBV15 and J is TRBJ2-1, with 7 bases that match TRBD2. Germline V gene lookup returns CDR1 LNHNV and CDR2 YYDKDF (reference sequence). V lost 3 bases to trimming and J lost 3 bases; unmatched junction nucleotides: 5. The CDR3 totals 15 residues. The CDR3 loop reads CATSRAGLRYNEQFF. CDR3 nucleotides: TGTGCCACCAGCAGGGCGGGACTACGCTACAATGAGCAGTTCTTC.

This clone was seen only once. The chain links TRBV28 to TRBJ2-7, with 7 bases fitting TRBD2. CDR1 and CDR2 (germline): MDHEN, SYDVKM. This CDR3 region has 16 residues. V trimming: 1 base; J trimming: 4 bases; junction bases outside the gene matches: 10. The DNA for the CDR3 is TGTGCCAGCAGTTTATTGGGCCCTCAAGCGGGGTACGAGCAGTACTTC. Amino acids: CASSLLGPQAGYEQYF. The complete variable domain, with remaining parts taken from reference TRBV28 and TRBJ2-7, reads DVKVTQSSRYLVKRTGEKVFLECVQDMDHENMFWYRQDPGLGLRLIYFSYDVKMKEKGDIPEGYSVSREKKERFSLILESASTNQTSMYLCASSLLGPQAGYEQYFGPGTRLTVT.

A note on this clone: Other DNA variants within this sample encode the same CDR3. The DNA of the CDR3 is TGCGCCAGCCGACAGGGAAATTCACCCCTCCACTTT. Its protein product is CASRQGNSPLHF. The V call is TRBV5-1, the J call TRBJ1-6; 7 nucleotides match TRBD1. The germline V gene has CDR1 SGHRS and CDR2 YFSETQ. V shed 7 bases, J shed 7 bases, and the junction held 2 bases outside the gene matches. The CDR3 is made up of 12 amino acids.

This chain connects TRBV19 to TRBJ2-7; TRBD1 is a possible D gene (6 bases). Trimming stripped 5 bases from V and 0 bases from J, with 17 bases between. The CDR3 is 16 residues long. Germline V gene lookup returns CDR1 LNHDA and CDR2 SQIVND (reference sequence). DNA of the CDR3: TGTGCCAGTAGTCGCATAGGACAGCTAAACTCCTACGAGCAGTACTTC. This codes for CASSRIGQLNSYEQYF.

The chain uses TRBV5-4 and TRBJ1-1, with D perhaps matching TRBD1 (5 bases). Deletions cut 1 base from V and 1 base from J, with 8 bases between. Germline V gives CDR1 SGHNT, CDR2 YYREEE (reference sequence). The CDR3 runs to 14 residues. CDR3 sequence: CASSLRGANTEAFF. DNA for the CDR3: TGTGCCAGCAGCTTGAGAGGGGCGAACACTGAAGCTTTCTTT.

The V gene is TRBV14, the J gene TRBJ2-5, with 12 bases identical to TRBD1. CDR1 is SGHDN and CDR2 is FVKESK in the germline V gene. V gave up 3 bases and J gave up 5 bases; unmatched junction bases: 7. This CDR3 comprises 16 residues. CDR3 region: CASSHPGQGAWETQYF. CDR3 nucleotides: TGTGCCAGCAGCCACCCGGGACAGGGGGCTTGGGAGACCCAGTACTTC.

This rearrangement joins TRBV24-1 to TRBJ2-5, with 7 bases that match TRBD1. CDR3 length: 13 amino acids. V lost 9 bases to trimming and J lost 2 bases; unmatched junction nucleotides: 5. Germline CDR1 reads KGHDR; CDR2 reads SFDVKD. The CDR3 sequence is CATSPGQQETQYF. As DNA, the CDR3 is TGTGCCACCTCGCCGGGACAGCAAGAGACCCAGTACTTC.

DNA of the CDR3: TGTGCCAGCAGCCAAATAAGCGGATGGGGCGAGCAGTACTTC. The encoded protein is CASSQISGWGEQYF. The chain combines TRBV14 with TRBJ2-7, with D possibly matching TRBD2 (5 bases). V was pared by 2 bases and J by 6 bases, with 14 bases between. Germline CDR1 and CDR2: SGHDN and FVKESK. CDR3 length: 14 amino acids.